This T cell receptor (beta chain) appears in the sequencing data of a study of T cell repertoires in cytomegalovirus infection. Looking at the study overall: CMV epitopes, recently identified HLA-C-restricted and well-studied HLA-B-restricted, were used. The public TCR beta signatures pointed to both CMV infection and matching HLA type.

TCRdb fed the reads into MiXCR, producing one record per CDR3 protein. The sample contains some 940,000 distinct CDR3 sequences, around 30% of which appear only once. This clonotype was seen a handful of times. What it recognizes is unknown. V was trimmed by 4 bases and J by 3 bases, leaving 13 bases between them. The CDR3 consists of 14 residues. This chain uses TRBV12-3 or TRBV12-4 with TRBJ2-7, with a possible D match to TRBD2 (6 bases). The sequenced sample was cultured CD8+ T cells from PBMCs, obtained from culture after CMV antigen stimulation. The TCR sequence derives from a human donor in good health (CMV status not recorded). Some clones in this sample may be carry-over from other donors' samples. Here the CDR3 DNA reads TGTGCCAGCAGTTCCTCGGGACTCTACTACGAGCAGTACTTC. This codes for CASSSSGLYYEQYF.